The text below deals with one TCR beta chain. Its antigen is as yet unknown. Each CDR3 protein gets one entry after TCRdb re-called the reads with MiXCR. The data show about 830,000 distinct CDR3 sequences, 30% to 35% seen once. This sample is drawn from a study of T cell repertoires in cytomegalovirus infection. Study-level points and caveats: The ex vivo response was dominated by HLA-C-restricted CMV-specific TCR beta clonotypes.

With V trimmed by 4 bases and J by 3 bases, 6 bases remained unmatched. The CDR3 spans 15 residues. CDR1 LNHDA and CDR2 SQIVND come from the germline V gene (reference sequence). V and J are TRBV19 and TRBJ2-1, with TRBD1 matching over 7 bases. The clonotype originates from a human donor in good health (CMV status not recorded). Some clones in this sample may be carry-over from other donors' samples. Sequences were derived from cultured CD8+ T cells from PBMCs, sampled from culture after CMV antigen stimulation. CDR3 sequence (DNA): TGTGCCAGTAGTACAACCGGGACAGACTACAATGAGCAGTTCTTC. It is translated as CASSTTGTDYNEQFF.